The 26 T cell receptor beta chains below were found in one sample sequenced in a study of CD8+ T cells in alopecia areata. Reverse transcription of extracted RNA yielded cDNA, which provided the sequencing template. Method: immunoSEQ multiplex PCR; TCRdb's copy keeps in-frame clones and lacks some. The data contain more than 150,000 clones, 59% of them singletons. The sample consisted of CD4+ T cells sorted from blood, taken at week 0. The receptors originated from a human donor with alopecia areata.

A few counts support this clone. This chain connects TRBV27 to TRBJ1-5, with D uncertain. V was cut by 2 bases and J by 8 bases, with 10 bases left in between. The germline V gene has CDR1 MNHEY and CDR2 SMNVEV (reference sequence). The CDR3 runs 13 residues. CDR3 loop: CASSLGLKEPQHF. CDR3 nucleotides: TGTGCCAGCAGTTTAGGGCTAAAGGAGCCCCAGCATTTT.

The rearrangement joins TRBV18 to TRBJ1-1; 8 nucleotides agree with TRBD1. V lost 1 base, J lost 2 bases, and 3 bases stayed unmatched. This CDR3 contains 15 residues. CDR1 and CDR2 (germline): KGHSH, LQKENI. The CDR3 nucleotides are TGTGCCAGCTCACCACGGACAGGGACCAACACTGAAGCTTTCTTT. It encodes CASSPRTGTNTEAFF.

This clone was seen at least ten times. The chain has TRBV6-1 and TRBJ1-4, with 12 bases matching TRBD1. After removal of 2 bases from V and 2 bases from J, the junction contained 6 bases not matched to a gene. The CDR3 has 18 residues. Germline CDR1 MNHNS, CDR2 SASEGT. The CDR3: CASSETGQGARTNEKLFF. Written as DNA, the CDR3 is TGTGCCAGCAGTGAAACGGGACAGGGGGCGCGGACTAATGAAAAACTGTTTTTT.

V usage is TRBV29-1 and J usage is TRBJ2-3, with D maybe TRBD2 (5 bases). Germline CDR1 reads SQVTM; CDR2 reads ANQGSEA. CDR3 size: 11 residues. Trimming stripped 4 bases from V and 6 bases from J, with 8 bases between. Here the CDR3 reads CSVAGVDTQYF. Written as DNA, the CDR3 is TGCAGCGTTGCCGGGGTGGATACGCAGTATTTT.

The chain is built from TRBV29-1 and TRBJ2-7; D may be TRBD1 (6 bases). The V gene lost 4 bases and the J gene lost 8 bases, with 9 bases spanning the gap. Germline V CDR1 and CDR2: SQVTM, ANQGSEA. This CDR3 has 10 amino acids. The CDR3 sequence is CSVGGDKQYF. The CDR3 DNA sequence: TGCAGCGTTGGTGGGGACAAGCAGTACTTC.

V gene TRBV6-5 combines with J gene TRBJ1-5; D uncertain. V was clipped by 0 bases and J by 6 bases, with 3 bases between them. CDR3 length: 12 amino acids. The germline V gene has CDR1 MNHEY and CDR2 SVGAGI. CDR3 sequence (DNA): TGTGCCAGCAGTTACTCGGGTCAGCCCCAGCATTTT. Residues: CASSYSGQPQHF.

V gene TRBV14 combines with J gene TRBJ1-6; a possible D gene is TRBD1 (5 bases). The CDR3 is 15 residues long. Looked up from germline, CDR1 is SGHDN and CDR2 is FVKESK. V dropped 1 base and J dropped 9 bases, with 13 bases sitting between them. Here the CDR3 reads CASSQGGEFRSPLHF. In DNA, the CDR3 is TGTGCCAGCAGCCAAGGGGGGGAGTTCCGTTCACCCCTCCACTTT.

The V gene is TRBV29-1, the J gene TRBJ1-3; 9 bases map to TRBD1. The CDR3 sequence is 16 residues long. With 4 bases clipped from V and 2 bases from J, the junction kept 9 bases outside the gene matches. Per germline, CDR1 SQVTM and CDR2 ANQGSEA. CDR3 sequence reads: CSVVKDRGIAGNTIYF. The CDR3 bases are TGCAGCGTTGTGAAGGACAGGGGCATCGCTGGAAACACCATATATTTT. Combining the CDR3 with reference TRBV29-1 and TRBJ1-3 gives the whole variable domain SAVISQKPSRDICQRGTSLTIQCQVDSQVTMMFWYRQQPGQSLTLIATANQGSEATYESGFVIDKFPISRPNLTFSTLTVSNMSPEDSSIYLCSVVKDRGIAGNTIYFGEGSWLTVV.

This clone was picked up one time. The CDR3 reads CASSTPGQGKDEQYF. The CDR3 DNA is TGTGCCAGCAGTACGCCGGGACAGGGGAAGGACGAGCAGTACTTC. The rearrangement joins TRBV27 to TRBJ2-7, with 10 bases that match TRBD1. V dropped 5 bases and J dropped 5; count of bases not matched to a gene: 9. This CDR3 comprises 15 residues. The germline gives CDR1 MNHEY, CDR2 SMNVEV (reference sequence).

The chain is built from TRBV2 and TRBJ2-7; 8 bases map to TRBD1. CDR1 SNHLY and CDR2 FYNNEI come from the germline V gene. The CDR3 runs 14 residues. Trimming cost V 6 bases and J 7 bases; bases outside gene matches: 11. DNA for the CDR3: TGTGCCAGCAGGGGGACAGGTCGAAACCTTGAGCAGTACTTC. Protein product: CASRGTGRNLEQYF.

This clone has only a few counts. V gene TRBV6-5 combines with J gene TRBJ2-3; D tentatively fits TRBD1 or TRBD2 (5 bases each). CDR3 length equals 15 residues. Germline CDR1 reads MNHEY; CDR2 reads SVGAGI. Trimming removed 5 bases from V and 2 bases from J, with 14 bases in between. The CDR3 is CASSPRRGTTDTQYF. CDR3 in DNA: TGTGCCAGCAGTCCTCGTCGGGGCACCACAGATACGCAGTATTTT.

The rearrangement uses TRBV4-1 and TRBJ1-5; D gene uncertain. The CDR3 contains 16 residues. Germline V CDR1 and CDR2: MGHRA, YSYEKL. V gave up 1 base and J gave up 0 bases, with 10 bases separating them. The DNA for the CDR3 is TGCGCCAGCAGCCAAGGGGCCAGCTATAGCAATCAGCCCCAGCATTTT. Its translation: CASSQGASYSNQPQHF.

The genes are TRBV10-3 and TRBJ1-2; 10 bases are shared with TRBD1. The CDR3 is 15 amino acids. CDR1 and CDR2 from the germline V gene are ENHRY and SYGVKD. J was trimmed by 8 bases and V by 3 bases; bases with no gene match: 9. The CDR3 DNA sequence: TGTGCCATCAGTGAATCAGGACAGGGGGATCAGGGCTACACCTTC. It encodes CAISESGQGDQGYTF.

The genes are TRBV30 and TRBJ2-3; the D gene is possibly TRBD2 (7 bases). The germline V and J ends were trimmed by 0 bases and 4 bases, with 11 bases remaining between them. This CDR3 contains 14 residues. Per the germline V gene, CDR1 is GTSNPN and CDR2 is SVGIG (reference sequence). In DNA, the CDR3 is TGTGCCTGGAGTGTACAGGGAGGGGCAGATACGCAGTATTTT. The encoded protein is CAWSVQGGADTQYF.

This clone has just one count. This rearrangement joins TRBV11-3 to TRBJ2-3, with 8 bases fitting TRBD2. The CDR3 covers 16 residues. Trimming removed 6 bases from V and 3 bases from J; junction bases left unmatched: 11. Germline lookup yields CDR1 SGHNT and CDR2 YENEEA. CDR3 amino acids: CASSAGGGPLTDTQYF. DNA of the CDR3: TGTGCCAGCAGTGCCGGGGGGGGCCCGTTGACAGATACGCAGTATTTT. The full variable domain, rest sourced from reference TRBV11-3 and TRBJ2-3, is EAGVVQSPRYKIIEKKQPVAFWCNPISGHNTLYWYLQNLGQGPELLIRYENEEAVDDSQLPKDRFSAERLKGVDSTLKIQPAELGDSAVYLCASSAGGGPLTDTQYFGPGTRLTVL.

This clone was seen a few times. The chain carries TRBV29-1 and TRBJ2-2, with D hard to call. From germline, CDR1 is SQVTM and CDR2 ANQGSEA. V was shortened by 1 base and J by 5 bases, with 11 bases between the two germline ends. The CDR3 loop spans 14 amino acids. Here the CDR3 reads CSVEARDFTGELFF. The CDR3 DNA reads as TGCAGCGTTGAAGCACGAGATTTTACCGGGGAGCTGTTTTTT.

This clone has a single count. J is TRBJ2-7 and V is TRBV6-5; a possible D gene is TRBD1 (6 bases). Germline V gene data show CDR1 as MNHEY and CDR2 as SVGAGI. The CDR3 runs to 15 residues. V shed 2 bases and J shed 3 bases, with 14 bases lying between them. The CDR3 loop reads CASSYRAGAVYEQYF. CDR3 nucleotide sequence: TGTGCCAGCAGTTACAGGGCAGGGGCAGTCTACGAGCAGTACTTC.

The genes are TRBV27 and TRBJ1-5; perhaps TRBD1 as D (5 bases). CDR1 is MNHEY, CDR2 SMNVEV, per germline (reference sequence). Trimming cost V 4 bases and J 2 bases, with 12 bases left between them. There are 15 residues in the CDR3. DNA for the CDR3: TGTGCCAGCAGTTCCCTGCAAGGGGGCAATCAGCCCCAGCATTTT. Translating gives CASSSLQGGNQPQHF.

At least ten counts were recorded for this clone. The chain recombines TRBV7-9 with TRBJ2-1; TRBD1 might be the D (5 bases). Germline CDR1 SEHNR, CDR2 FQNEAQ (reference sequence). The CDR3 loop spans 13 amino acids. V was cut by 7 bases and J by 4 bases, with 11 bases left in between. The CDR3: CASKGFLYNEQFF. The CDR3 bases are TGTGCCAGCAAGGGGTTTTTATACAATGAGCAGTTCTTC.

CDR3 nucleotides: TGTGCCAGCAGCACCAAATACACAGGGGGCCGGGAGACCCAGTACTTC. This gives the protein CASSTKYTGGRETQYF. The chain is built from TRBV5-4 and TRBJ2-5; 9 positions agree with TRBD1. Trimming took 4 bases from V and 5 from J; bases not matched to a gene: 12. This CDR3 spans 16 amino acids. Germline CDR1 SGHNT, CDR2 YYREEE (reference sequence).

This rearrangement joins TRBV7-9 to TRBJ2-3; possibly TRBD1 or TRBD2 for D (5 bases each). The V end lost 3 bases, the J end lost 1 base, and 8 bases lay between the germline ends. The CDR3 has 14 amino acids. The germline CDR1 and CDR2 sequences are SEHNR and FQNEAQ (reference sequence). The CDR3 DNA reads as TGTGCCAGCAGCTTGGTGGGGGGCACAGATACGCAGTATTTT. It translates to CASSLVGGTDTQYF.

V is TRBV7-9 and J is TRBJ1-2; TRBD1 is a possible D gene (5 bases). This CDR3 contains 14 residues. Germline V gives CDR1 SEHNR, CDR2 FQNEAQ (reference sequence). With 3 bases removed from V and 7 bases from J, the gap between germline ends came to 15 bases. The CDR3 region has the DNA TGTGCCAGCAGCTTGGGTTCGGGGCCTCGTGGCTACACCTTC. Its translation: CASSLGSGPRGYTF.

This chain joins TRBV30 and TRBJ1-6; TRBD1 matches 7 bases. The CDR3 is made up of 13 amino acids. Trimming at V came to 5 bases and at J to 9 bases, leaving 7 bases not matched to a gene. CDR1 is GTSNPN, CDR2 SVGIG, per germline (reference sequence). This chain's CDR3 is CAWGTGAGSPLHF. The CDR3 coding sequence is TGTGCCTGGGGAACAGGGGCTGGTTCACCCCTCCACTTT.

The chain has TRBV6-5 and TRBJ1-6; D is undetermined. Trimming took off 10 bases at V and 7 bases at J, with 11 bases between the two ends. Germline loops: CDR1 MNHEY, CDR2 SVGAGI. The CDR3 loop spans 12 amino acids. CDR3 sequence: CAIGRINSPLHF. The CDR3 DNA follows: TGTGCCATAGGCAGGATCAATTCACCCCTCCACTTT.

This clone was seen a few times. The chain carries TRBV30 and TRBJ2-5, with D uncertain. V was pared by 5 bases and J by 3 bases, with 16 bases between. CDR3 length: 14 amino acids. The germline CDR1 and CDR2 sequences are GTSNPN and SVGIG (reference sequence). The CDR3, as DNA: TGTGCCTGGGCGGCGAAGGGCCAAAAAGAGACCCAGTACTTC. Its protein product is CAWAAKGQKETQYF.

The rearrangement joins TRBV15 to TRBJ1-1; possibly TRBD1 for D (5 bases). The V end lost 0 bases, the J end lost 7 bases, and 15 bases lay between the germline ends. This CDR3 has 15 residues. Germline-derived CDR1 and CDR2 are LNHNV and YYDKDF (reference sequence). DNA of the CDR3: TGTGCCACCAGCAGAGATCGGGACGGAAGACATGAAGCTTTCTTT. Amino acids: CATSRDRDGRHEAFF. Full variable domain (remainder filled in from reference TRBV15 and TRBJ1-1): DAMVIQNPRYQVTQFGKPVTLSCSQTLNHNVMYWYQQKSSQAPKLLFHYYDKDFNNEADTPDNFQSRRPNTSFCFLDIRSPGLGDTAMYLCATSRDRDGRHEAFFGQGTRLTVV.